This TCR beta chain came from a study of blood T cell repertoires in COVID-19 (dated by TCRdb to 2020 to 2021). Some background on the complete study: Samples covering the acute and convalescent phases of COVID-19 were provided by collaborators in the United States, Italy and Spain. The material from the prospective study consisted of cDNA or gDNA derived from T cells, B-cell-depleted T cells, or PBMCs. The sample metadata nearly always contained a de-identified subject ID, COVID-19 status, age in years and sex. Samples came from the ongoing ImmuneRACE study (first 160 participants) plus 1,254 subjects from 6 global collaborators. HLA class I and class II types, where available, came from metadata supplied by the sample provider rather than from assay-based typing. Deeply sampled blood TCRbeta repertoires from subjects exposed to, actively infected with, or recovered from COVID-19 were included in the dataset. The repertoires were released in a freely available public database intended as a resource for research on the immune response to SARS-CoV-2.

Whole blood was collected in K2EDTA tubes by collaborating institutions according to the institutions' own protocols. For TCRbeta analysis, collaborators shipped samples as frozen whole blood, isolated PBMCs, or DNA extracted from either of those sample types. The immunoSEQ Assay, a bias-controlled multiplex PCR, was used to amplify TCRbeta CDR3 regions from genomic DNA. In the paper's pipeline: The number of nucleated cells in each sample was estimated by amplification of reference gene primers within the assay. Sequence reads were collapsed and filtered to measure the absolute abundance of every unique TCRbeta CDR3 rearrangement. For each sample, productive Simpson clonality was calculated as the square root of Simpson's diversity index over productive rearrangements. TCRdb stores this immuneACCESS table with in-frame sequences only. Part of the clones is absent; in the studies checked, under half of the shortfall reflects unresolved V genes, and no reason is known for the rest. The DNA gave D and trimming, while V, J and clone size come from that table. In all, the sample holds about 82,000 clones, and around four fifths of those were seen once. Clones ranked in the top ten supply roughly 18% of the sample.

Including cysteine and phenylalanine, the CDR3 has 17 amino acids. The CDR3 DNA has 51 bases and is translated from base 1. Deletion took 0 bases off V and 0 bases off J, with a span of 12 bases between the germline ends. CDR1 and CDR2, per the germline V gene, are MGHRA and YSYEKL. Study-wide conclusions, independent of this receptor: Clinical and demographic metadata were provided uncurated, with the amount varying by source and participant.

To note about this clone: No cognate antigen has been identified for it. No base qualities exist here, and no much larger clone lies one base off it.

The sequenced sample was peripheral blood. The sequence is built from TRBV4-1 and TRBJ1-5; the D gene cannot be resolved reliably. This clonotype was sampled from a man of 80 years or more with active or convalescent COVID-19. Read as DNA, the sequence is TGCGCCAGCAGCCAAGAACACCCCGACTATAGCAATCAGCCCCAGCATTTT. It specifies CASSQEHPDYSNQPQHF.